This T cell receptor beta chain was recovered during a study of T-cell memory formation after mild COVID-19. Overall study context: Across donors, TCR clusters were largely donor specific. Study findings and constraints: Day 15 to 85 contracting clones showed balanced CD4/CD8; later expanders leaned CD4+. Cross-reactive memory apparently joined, as some responding clones appeared in pre-infection memory.

A 5'RACE reaction primed in the constant segment made cDNA libraries of TCR alpha and TCR beta, and these carried sample barcodes and UMIs. Using its own MiXCR run on the 5' RACE reads, TCRdb lists one record per CDR3 protein. The sample carries approximately 440,000 distinct CDR3 sequences, over 15% recorded once. Trimming took 0 bases from V and 7 from J; bases not matched to a gene: 4. The CDR3 extends over 14 amino acids. Germline CDR1 LGHNA, CDR2 YSLEER. With respect to this clonotype: Its target is unknown.

The TCR comes from an adult woman who had mild COVID-19 (a few samples of this study predate the infection). Cell type and time point are not known. J is TRBJ2-7 and V is TRBV4-3; 9 bases align to TRBD2. The sequenced material came from PBMCs or a T cell subset sorted from them (not recorded which). DNA for the CDR3: TGCGCCAGCAGCCAAGATTGGCTAGCGGGAGAGCAGTACTTC. Amino acids: CASSQDWLAGEQYF.